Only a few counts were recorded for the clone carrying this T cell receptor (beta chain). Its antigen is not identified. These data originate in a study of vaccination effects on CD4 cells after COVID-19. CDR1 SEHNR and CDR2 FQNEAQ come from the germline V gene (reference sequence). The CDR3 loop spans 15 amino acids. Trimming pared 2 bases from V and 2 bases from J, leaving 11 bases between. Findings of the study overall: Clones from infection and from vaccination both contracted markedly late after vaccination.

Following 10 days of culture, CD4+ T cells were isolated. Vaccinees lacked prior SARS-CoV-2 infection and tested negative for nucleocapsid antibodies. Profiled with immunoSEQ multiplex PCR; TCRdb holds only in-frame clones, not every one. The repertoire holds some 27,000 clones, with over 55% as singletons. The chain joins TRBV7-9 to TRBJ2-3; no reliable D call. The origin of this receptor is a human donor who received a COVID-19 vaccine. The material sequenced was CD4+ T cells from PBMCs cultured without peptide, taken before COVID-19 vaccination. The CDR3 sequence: CASSLTYRNTDTQYF. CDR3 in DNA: TGTGCCAGCAGCTTAACCTATCGGAACACAGATACGCAGTATTTT.